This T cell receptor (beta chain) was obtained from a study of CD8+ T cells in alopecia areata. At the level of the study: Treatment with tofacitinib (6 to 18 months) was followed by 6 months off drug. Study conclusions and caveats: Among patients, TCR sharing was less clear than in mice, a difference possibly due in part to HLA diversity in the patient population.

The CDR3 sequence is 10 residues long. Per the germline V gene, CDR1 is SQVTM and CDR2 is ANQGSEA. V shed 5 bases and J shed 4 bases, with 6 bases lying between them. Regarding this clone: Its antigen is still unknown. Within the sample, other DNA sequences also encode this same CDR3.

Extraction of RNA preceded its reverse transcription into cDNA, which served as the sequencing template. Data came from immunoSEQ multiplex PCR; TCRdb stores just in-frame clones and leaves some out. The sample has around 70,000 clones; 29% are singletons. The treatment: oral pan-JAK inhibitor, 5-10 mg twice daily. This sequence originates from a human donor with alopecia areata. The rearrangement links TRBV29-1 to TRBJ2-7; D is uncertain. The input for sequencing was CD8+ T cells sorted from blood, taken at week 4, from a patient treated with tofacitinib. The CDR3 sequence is CSVLDYEQYF. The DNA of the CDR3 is TGCAGCGTTCTGGATTACGAGCAGTACTTC.